This TCR beta chain derives from a study of naive and memory T cell subsets. Two oligonucleotides, mixed equimolar, formed the beta constant-region primer covering TRBC1 and TRBC2. Ligated cDNA was amplified by four rounds of PCR with nested alpha and beta constant-region primers and SP2. TCRdb reprocessed the UMI-ligation and nested PCR reads via MiXCR and lists one record per CDR3 protein. The sample shows some 82,000 distinct CDR3 sequences, around 11% of them seen only once. The CDR3 has 15 residues. With 0 bases clipped from V and 8 bases from J, the junction kept 6 bases outside the gene matches. From germline, CDR1 is MNHEY and CDR2 SVGEGT. As for this clonotype: What it binds is unknown.

Findings of the study overall: Especially in CD8 cells, naive repertoires contained a few larger clonotypes, possibly CD45RA-re-expressing memory cells.

The receptor was derived from a human donor in good health. The chain employs TRBV6-2 or TRBV6-3 and TRBJ2-4; TRBD2 matches at 8 bases. Sequenced sample: naive CD4+ T cells from blood. The CDR3 sequence: CASSYSSGEIYIQYF. For the CDR3, the DNA is TGTGCCAGCAGTTACTCTAGCGGGGAAATCTACATTCAGTACTTC.